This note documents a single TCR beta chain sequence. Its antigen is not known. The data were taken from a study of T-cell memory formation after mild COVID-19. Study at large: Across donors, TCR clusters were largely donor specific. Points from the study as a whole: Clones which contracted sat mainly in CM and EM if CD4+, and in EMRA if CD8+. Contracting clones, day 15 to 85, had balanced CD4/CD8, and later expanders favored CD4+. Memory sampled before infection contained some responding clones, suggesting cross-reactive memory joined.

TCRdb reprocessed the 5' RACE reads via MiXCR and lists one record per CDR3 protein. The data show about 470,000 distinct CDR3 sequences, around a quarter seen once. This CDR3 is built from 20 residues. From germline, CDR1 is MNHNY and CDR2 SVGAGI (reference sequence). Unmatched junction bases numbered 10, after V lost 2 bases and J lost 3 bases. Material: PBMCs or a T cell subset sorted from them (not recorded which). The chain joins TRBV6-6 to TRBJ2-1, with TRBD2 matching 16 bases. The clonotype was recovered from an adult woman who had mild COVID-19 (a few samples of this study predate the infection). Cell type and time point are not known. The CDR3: CASSYHPGLAGGPNYNEQFF. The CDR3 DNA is TGTGCCAGCAGTTACCATCCGGGACTAGCGGGAGGGCCCAACTACAATGAGCAGTTCTTC.